This TCR beta chain comes out of a study of sequential checkpoint blockade in melanoma. CDR3 length: 13 amino acids. Germline V gives CDR1 SGHRS, CDR2 YFSETQ. Trimming cost V 0 bases and J 1 base, with 5 bases left between them. The repertoire was sequenced with immunoSEQ multiplex PCR; TCRdb's copy has only in-frame clones and lacks some. The sample contains approximately 13,000 clones, approximately 79% of which appear only once. Treatment in this sample: randomized to nivolumab then ipilimumab (arm A) or the reverse (arm B). From thawed PBMCs, live CD3+CD8+ cells negative for CD19 and CD56 were sorted.

The clonotype was recovered from a human patient with melanoma. Some clones in this sample may be carry-over from other donors' samples. Specimen: CD8+ T cells sorted from blood (inferred from file names), collected from a patient given nivolumab and ipilimumab in sequence. The J gene is TRBJ2-7, the V gene TRBV5-1; D remains unclear. The CDR3 region is CASSLDTSYEQYF. Written as DNA, the CDR3 is TGCGCCAGCAGCTTGGATACTTCCTACGAGCAGTACTTC.